This TCR beta chain was found in a study of OX40 agonist ivuxolimab in advanced cancers. Study context: The group had a mean age of around 64 years, ranged from about 23 to 79, and was 80% to 90% male. Overall study results and limits: Mean expanded clone counts were higher in CD8+ than CD4+ T cells. Relatively little clonal expansion, among the lowest observed, appeared in partial responders at 0.1-3.0 mg/kg.

In regard to this clone: The target antigen is unknown.

Profiling relied on immunoSEQ multiplex PCR, and the TCRdb table lists in-frame clones only, not all of them. This sample has more than 50,000 clones; around 85% occur once, and the top ten carry roughly 4%. Germline values: CDR1 SGHRS, CDR2 YFSETQ. The V and J ends lost 4 bases and 0 bases respectively, with 10 bases between them. The CDR3 is made up of 14 amino acids. The input for sequencing was CD4+ or CD8+ T cells sorted from blood, taken in a trial of the OX40 agonist ivuxolimab. The chain employs TRBV5-1 and TRBJ1-1, with a tentative D call TRBD1 (5 bases). This receptor was obtained from an adult with an advanced solid tumor such as melanoma, head and neck, liver or kidney cancer. The CDR3 DNA reads TGCGCCAGCAGCATGACAGCCTTGAACACTGAAGCTTTCTTT. It codes for CASSMTALNTEAFF.